This note documents a single T cell receptor (beta chain) sequence. Its antigen is not known. A read error may produce the germline difference seen at one junction end. This record belongs to a study of tumor-infiltrating lymphocytes in primary liver carcinoma. Turning to the study itself: Ranging in age from 30 to 69 years, the patients were men and women.

The CDR3 contains 14 residues. Germline V gene sequence: CDR1 MNHNY, CDR2 SVGAGI (reference sequence). Using a constant-region primer together with ProtoScript II reverse transcriptase, TCR beta cDNA was made from 500 ng of total RNA. ARM-PCR, slightly modified, supplied the TCR beta libraries through three nested multiplex PCR rounds. It was with TRBV1-TRBV30 forward primers and a C-beta reverse primer that the first two PCR rounds were run, at about 10 cycles each. In TCRdb, the multiplex PCR reads were re-called with MiXCR into one record per CDR3 protein. This table holds around 120,000 distinct CDR3 sequences, around 70% found once. Study outcomes and limitations: When set against blood, tumors had a significantly higher top-250-clone fraction (p = 0.039).

Total RNA and DNA came together from about 21-30 mg of bulk tissue without cell sorting. The material sequenced was tumor-adjacent normal liver tissue. This TCR derives from a woman aged 55-69 years with primary liver carcinoma and hepatitis B virus infection. The rearrangement links TRBV6-6 to TRBJ2-4, with D possibly being TRBD1 (6 bases). The chain's CDR3 is CASSPGTTKDIQYF. CDR3 sequence (DNA): TGTGCCAGCAGTCCCGGGACAACCAAAGACATTCAGTACTTC.